This paragraph covers one T cell receptor (beta chain) sequence. This sample was taken from a study of blood T cell repertoires in COVID-19. Assay: immunoSEQ multiplex PCR; the TCRdb copy retains only in-frame clones and omits some. The sample holds some 150,000 clones; around four fifths are singletons and the top ten take roughly 2%. Between the trimmed V and J ends, which lost 2 bases and 2 bases, there was a span of 6 bases. CDR3 size: 13 residues. Germline-derived CDR1 and CDR2 are ENHRY and SYGVKD. This sequence was found in a man aged 70 or older with acute or convalescent COVID-19. This sequence joins TRBV10-3 and TRBJ1-1; D is unclear. The specimen sequenced was peripheral blood. The CDR3 protein is CAISEGPNTEAFF. The DNA for the CDR3 is TGTGCCATCAGTGAGGGGCCCAACACTGAAGCTTTCTTT.